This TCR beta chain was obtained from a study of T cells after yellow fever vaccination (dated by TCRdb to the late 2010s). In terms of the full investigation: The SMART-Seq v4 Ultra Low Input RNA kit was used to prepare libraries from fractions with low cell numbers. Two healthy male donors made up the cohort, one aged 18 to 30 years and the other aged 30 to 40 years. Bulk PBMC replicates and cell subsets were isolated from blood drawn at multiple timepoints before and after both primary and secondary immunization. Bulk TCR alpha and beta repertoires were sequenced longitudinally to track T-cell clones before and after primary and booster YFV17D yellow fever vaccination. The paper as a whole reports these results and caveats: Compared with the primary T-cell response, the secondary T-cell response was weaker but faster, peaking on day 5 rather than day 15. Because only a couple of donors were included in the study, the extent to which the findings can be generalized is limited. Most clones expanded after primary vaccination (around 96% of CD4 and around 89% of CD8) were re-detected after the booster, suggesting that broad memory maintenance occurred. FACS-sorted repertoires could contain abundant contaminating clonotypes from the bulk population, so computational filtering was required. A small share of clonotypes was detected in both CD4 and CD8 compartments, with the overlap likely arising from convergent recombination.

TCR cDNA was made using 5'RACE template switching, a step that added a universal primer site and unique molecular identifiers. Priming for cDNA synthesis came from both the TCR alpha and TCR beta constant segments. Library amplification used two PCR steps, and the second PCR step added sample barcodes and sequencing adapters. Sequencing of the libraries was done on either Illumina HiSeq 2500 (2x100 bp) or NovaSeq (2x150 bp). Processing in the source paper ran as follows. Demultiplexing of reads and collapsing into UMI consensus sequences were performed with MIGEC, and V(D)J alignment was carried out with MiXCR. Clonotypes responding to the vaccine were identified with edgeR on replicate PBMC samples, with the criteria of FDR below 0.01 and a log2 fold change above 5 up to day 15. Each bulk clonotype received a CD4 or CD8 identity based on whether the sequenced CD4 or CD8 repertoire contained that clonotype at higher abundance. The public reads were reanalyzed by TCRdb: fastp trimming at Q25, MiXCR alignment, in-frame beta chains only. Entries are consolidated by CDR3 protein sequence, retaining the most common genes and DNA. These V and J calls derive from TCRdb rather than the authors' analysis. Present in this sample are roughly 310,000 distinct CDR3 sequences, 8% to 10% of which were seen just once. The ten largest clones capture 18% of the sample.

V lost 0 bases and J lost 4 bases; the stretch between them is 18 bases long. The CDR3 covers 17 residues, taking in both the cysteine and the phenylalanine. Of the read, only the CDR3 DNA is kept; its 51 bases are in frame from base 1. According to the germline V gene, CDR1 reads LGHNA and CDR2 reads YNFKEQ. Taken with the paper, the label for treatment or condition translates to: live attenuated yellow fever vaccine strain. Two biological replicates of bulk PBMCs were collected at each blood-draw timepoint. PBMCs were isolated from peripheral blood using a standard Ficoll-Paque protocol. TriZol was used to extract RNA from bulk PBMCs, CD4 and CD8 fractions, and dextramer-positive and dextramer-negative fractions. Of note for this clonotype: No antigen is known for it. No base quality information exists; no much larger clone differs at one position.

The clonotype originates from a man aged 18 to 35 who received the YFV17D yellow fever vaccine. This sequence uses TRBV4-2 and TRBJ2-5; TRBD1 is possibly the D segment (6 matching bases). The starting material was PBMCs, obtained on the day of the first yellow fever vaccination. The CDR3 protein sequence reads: CASSQEAGVRIGETQYF. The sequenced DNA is TGTGCCAGCAGCCAAGAGGCAGGGGTTCGTATCGGAGAGACCCAGTACTTC.